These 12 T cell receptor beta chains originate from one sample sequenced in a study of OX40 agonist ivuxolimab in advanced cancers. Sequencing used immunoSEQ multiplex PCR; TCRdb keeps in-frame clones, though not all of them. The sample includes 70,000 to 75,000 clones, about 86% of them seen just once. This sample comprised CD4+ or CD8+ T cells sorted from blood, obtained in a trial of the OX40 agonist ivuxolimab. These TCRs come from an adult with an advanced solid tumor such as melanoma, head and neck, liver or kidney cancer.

The CDR3 DNA reads TGTGCCAGCAGTTTAAGAAATGAGCAGTTCTTC. This sequence encodes CASSLRNEQFF. The chain couples TRBV27 to TRBJ2-1; D remains ambiguous. V was pared by 2 bases and J by 7 bases, with 3 bases between. Germline V CDR1 and CDR2: MNHEY, SMNVEV (reference sequence). This CDR3 region has 11 residues.

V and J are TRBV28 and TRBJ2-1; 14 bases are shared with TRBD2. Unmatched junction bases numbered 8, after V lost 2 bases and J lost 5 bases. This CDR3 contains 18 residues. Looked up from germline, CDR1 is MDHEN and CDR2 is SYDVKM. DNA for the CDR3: TGTGCCAGCAGTTTAGGGGGGACTAGCGGGAGATTCCACAATGAGCAGTTCTTC. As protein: CASSLGGTSGRFHNEQFF. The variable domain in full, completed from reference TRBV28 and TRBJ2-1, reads DVKVTQSSRYLVKRTGEKVFLECVQDMDHENMFWYRQDPGLGLRLIYFSYDVKMKEKGDIPEGYSVSREKKERFSLILESASTNQTSMYLCASSLGGTSGRFHNEQFFGPGTRLTVL.

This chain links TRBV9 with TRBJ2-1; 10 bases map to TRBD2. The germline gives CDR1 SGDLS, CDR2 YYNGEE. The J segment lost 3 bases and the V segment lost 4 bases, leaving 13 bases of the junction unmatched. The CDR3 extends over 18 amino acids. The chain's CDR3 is CASSSKASGSRLYNEQFF. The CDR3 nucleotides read TGTGCCAGCAGCTCGAAGGCTAGCGGGAGTAGGCTCTACAATGAGCAGTTCTTC.

CDR3 sequence (DNA): TGTGCCAGCAGCTTGGCTTGGCTTAGCTCCTACAATGAGCAGTTCTTC. This sequence encodes CASSLAWLSSYNEQFF. The J gene is TRBJ2-1, the V gene TRBV5-8; unclear D gene. The CDR3 has 16 amino acids. Germline CDR1 reads SGHTS; CDR2 reads YDEGEE. V lost 0 bases to trimming and J lost 0 bases, with 10 bases between them.

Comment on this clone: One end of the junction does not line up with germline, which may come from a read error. CDR3 sequence (DNA): TGTGCCGGCAGTGATCTTACTTTAGCGGGAGGGCCCGACGAGCAGTACTTC. This gives the protein CAGSDLTLAGGPDEQYF. The V gene is TRBV2, the J gene TRBJ2-7, with 11 bases fitting TRBD2. Germline values: CDR1 SNHLY, CDR2 FYNNEI. CDR3 size: 17 residues.

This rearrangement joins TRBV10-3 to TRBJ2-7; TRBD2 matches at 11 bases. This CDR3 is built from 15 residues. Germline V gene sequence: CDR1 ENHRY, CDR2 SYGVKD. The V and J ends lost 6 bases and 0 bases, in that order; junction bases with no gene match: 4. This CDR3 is CAIRPGTSGSYEQYF. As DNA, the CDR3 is TGTGCCATCAGACCCGGGACTAGCGGCTCCTACGAGCAGTACTTC.

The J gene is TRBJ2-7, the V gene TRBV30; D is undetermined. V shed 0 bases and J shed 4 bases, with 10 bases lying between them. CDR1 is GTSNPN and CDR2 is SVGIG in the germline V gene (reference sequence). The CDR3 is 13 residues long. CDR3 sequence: CAWSVRSRYEQYF. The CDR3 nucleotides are TGTGCCTGGAGTGTCCGATCTCGGTACGAGCAGTACTTC.

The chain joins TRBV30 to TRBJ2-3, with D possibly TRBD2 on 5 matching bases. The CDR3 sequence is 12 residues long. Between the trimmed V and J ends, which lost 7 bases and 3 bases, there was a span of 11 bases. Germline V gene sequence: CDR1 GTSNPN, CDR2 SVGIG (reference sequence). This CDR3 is CASETGTDTQYF. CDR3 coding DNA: TGTGCCTCCGAAACGGGGACAGATACGCAGTATTTT.

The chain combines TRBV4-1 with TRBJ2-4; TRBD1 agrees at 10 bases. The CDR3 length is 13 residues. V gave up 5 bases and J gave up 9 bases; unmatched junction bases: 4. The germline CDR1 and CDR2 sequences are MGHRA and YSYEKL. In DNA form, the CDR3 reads TGCGCCAGCAGCAGCAGGGACAGGGGCATTCAGTACTTC. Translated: CASSSRDRGIQYF.

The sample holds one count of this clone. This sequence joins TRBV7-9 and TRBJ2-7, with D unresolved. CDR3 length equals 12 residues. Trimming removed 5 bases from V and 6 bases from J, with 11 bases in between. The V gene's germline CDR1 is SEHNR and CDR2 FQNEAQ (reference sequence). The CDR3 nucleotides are TGTGCCAGCAGCCCCCAGTTGGGCGAGCAGTACTTC. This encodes CASSPQLGEQYF. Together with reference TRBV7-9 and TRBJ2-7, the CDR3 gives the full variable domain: DTGVSQNPRHKITKRGQNVTFRCDPISEHNRLYWYRQTLGQGPEFLTYFQNEAQLEKSRLLSDRFSAERPKGSFSTLEIQRTEQGDSAMYLCASSPQLGEQYFGPGTRLTVT.

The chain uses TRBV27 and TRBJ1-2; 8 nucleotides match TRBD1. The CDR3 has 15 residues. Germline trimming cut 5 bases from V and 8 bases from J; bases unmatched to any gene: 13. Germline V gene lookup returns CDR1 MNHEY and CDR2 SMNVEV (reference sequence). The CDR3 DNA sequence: TGTGCCAGCAGTCCCTGGGACAGGTCAGGGGAGGGCTACACCTTC. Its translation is CASSPWDRSGEGYTF.

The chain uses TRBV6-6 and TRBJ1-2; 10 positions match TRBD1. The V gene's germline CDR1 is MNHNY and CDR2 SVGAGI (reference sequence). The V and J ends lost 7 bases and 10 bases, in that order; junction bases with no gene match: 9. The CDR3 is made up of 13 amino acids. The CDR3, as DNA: TGTGCCAGCACCCCCGGGACAGGGGAACTCTACACCTTC. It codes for CASTPGTGELYTF.